These 18 T cell receptor beta chains share one sample of origin, sequenced in a study of shared T cell receptors in the human thymus. Profiling relied on immunoSEQ multiplex PCR, and the TCRdb table lists in-frame clones only, not all of them. The data hold about 610,000 clones, with 88% observed a single time. This sample also appeared in a second study, on human thymus T cells.

Sequencing was performed on thymocytes. These receptors all stem from a boy younger than two with a congenital heart defect.

The V gene is TRBV5-1, the J gene TRBJ1-3; TRBD1 aligns across 10 bases. Germline V gene data show CDR1 as SGHRS and CDR2 as YFSETQ. This CDR3 is built from 15 residues. V dropped 2 bases and J dropped 3; count of bases not matched to a gene: 2. CDR3 sequence: CASSFGTGVGNTIYF. CDR3 nucleotides: TGCGCCAGCAGCTTCGGGACAGGGGTTGGAAACACCATATATTTT.

The V call is TRBV19, the J call TRBJ1-4, with TRBD1 identical over 9 bases. CDR1 LNHDA and CDR2 SQIVND come from the germline V gene (reference sequence). V was pared by 9 bases and J by 5 bases, with 4 bases of the junction left unmatched. The CDR3 length is 13 residues. This CDR3 is CASGDRENEKLFF. For the CDR3, the DNA is TGTGCCAGCGGGGACAGGGAAAATGAAAAACTGTTTTTT.

This clone was counted a single time. The chain couples TRBV9 to TRBJ2-1; the D gene is possibly TRBD2 (6 bases). The CDR3 has 16 amino acids. Germline-derived CDR1 and CDR2 are SGDLS and YYNGEE. The ends were cut back, 0 bases at V and 4 bases at J, with 14 bases in the middle. The CDR3 spells CASSVATGTYYNEQFF. The CDR3 DNA follows: TGTGCCAGCAGCGTAGCTACGGGGACTTATTACAATGAGCAGTTCTTC.

This rearrangement joins TRBV2 to TRBJ2-7; D not certain. This CDR3 has 12 amino acids. Germline assignment: CDR1 SNHLY and CDR2 FYNNEI. V was trimmed by 8 bases and J by 0 bases, leaving 8 bases between them. The CDR3 DNA reads as TGTGCCAGCCAAAGGAGCTCCTACGAGCAGTACTTC. Encoded protein: CASQRSSYEQYF.

This sequence joins TRBV7-2 and TRBJ2-7; 10 bases agree with TRBD2. Trimming at V came to 4 bases and at J to 3 bases, leaving 9 bases not matched to a gene. Germline CDR1 is SGHTA and CDR2 is FQGNSA. The CDR3 is 16 amino acids. The CDR3 protein is CASSSDGRLAGYEQYF. The CDR3 nucleotides are TGTGCCAGCAGCTCCGACGGAAGACTAGCGGGCTACGAGCAGTACTTC.

In its sample, this clone was seen a few times. The J gene is TRBJ1-5, the V gene TRBV5-8; 7 positions agree with TRBD1. Germline assignment: CDR1 SGHTS and CDR2 YDEGEE. V shed 4 bases, J shed 4 bases, and the junction held 23 bases outside the gene matches. This CDR3 comprises 20 residues. The chain's CDR3 is CASSPLAGSGTAHSNQPQHF. CDR3 bases: TGTGCCAGCAGCCCTCTGGCGGGTTCCGGGACAGCACATTCTAATCAGCCCCAGCATTTT.

This clone was seen a handful of times. The J gene is TRBJ2-7, the V gene TRBV6-1; 10 bases are shared with TRBD2. The germline V gene has CDR1 MNHNS and CDR2 SASEGT. The CDR3 has 16 residues. V lost 4 bases and J lost 1; bases outside the gene matches: 7. The CDR3 spells CASSGTTSGISYEQYF. The CDR3 DNA sequence: TGTGCCAGCAGTGGGACCACTAGCGGGATTTCCTACGAGCAGTACTTC.

The chain combines TRBV27 with TRBJ2-5; weak D call: TRBD1 (6 bases). The CDR3 covers 12 residues. V was shortened by 7 bases and J by 5 bases, with 11 bases between the two germline ends. Per germline, CDR1 MNHEY and CDR2 SMNVEV (reference sequence). The DNA of the CDR3 is TGTGCCAGCAAGGGGACAAGCGAGACCCAGTACTTC. Its protein is CASKGTSETQYF.

The genes are TRBV21-1 and TRBJ2-7; the tabulated D call, TRBD1, remains unverified against the DNA. TRBV21-1 is a known pseudogene. The CDR3 is 14 amino acids. The CDR3 region is CASSNLGQPYEQYF. DNA of the CDR3: TGTGCCAGCAGCAACTTGGGACAGCCCTACGAGCAGTACTTC.

This clone occurred a few times. The V and J genes are TRBV5-6 and TRBJ2-7; the match to TRBD1 covers 7 bases. Germline-derived CDR1 and CDR2 are SGHDT and YYEEEE. V lost 3 bases, J lost 2 bases, and 5 bases stayed unmatched. The CDR3 spans 14 residues. The chain's CDR3 is CASSCRQGPYEQYF. CDR3 nucleotides: TGTGCCAGCAGCTGTCGACAGGGACCCTACGAGCAGTACTTC.

The gene calls are TRBV7-2 and TRBJ2-5; tentatively, D is TRBD2 (5 bases). This CDR3 is built from 14 residues. The germline gives CDR1 SGHTA, CDR2 FQGNSA. Trimming took 5 bases from V and 4 from J, leaving 14 bases between them. CDR3 coding DNA: TGTGCCAGCAGCGGGTCGAAGGCGGGAGAGACCCAGTACTTC. Translated: CASSGSKAGETQYF. Complete variable domain (other parts from reference TRBV7-2 and TRBJ2-5): GAGVSQSPSNKVTEKGKDVELRCDPISGHTALYWYRQSLGQGLEFLIYFQGNSAPDKSGLPSDRFSAERTGGSVSTLTIQRTQQEDSAVYLCASSGSKAGETQYFGPGTRLLVL.

This clone showed up just once. This sequence joins TRBV5-1 and TRBJ2-7; 8 nucleotides match TRBD1. CDR3 length: 14 residues. With V trimmed by 4 bases and J by 5 bases, 8 bases remained unmatched. Germline assignment: CDR1 SGHRS and CDR2 YFSETQ. The CDR3 nucleotides are TGCGCCAGCAGCCCTGGGACAGGACTCGACGAGCAGTACTTC. This gives the protein CASSPGTGLDEQYF.

This chain links TRBV5-5 with TRBJ2-3, with D possibly being TRBD2 (5 bases). CDR3 length equals 15 residues. Germline loops: CDR1 SGHKS, CDR2 YYEKEE (reference sequence). V was clipped by 6 bases and J by 3 bases, with 17 bases between them. The CDR3 loop reads CASKWELKRTDTQYF. CDR3 sequence (DNA): TGTGCCAGCAAGTGGGAGCTTAAAAGAACAGATACGCAGTATTTT.

The chain joins TRBV5-6 to TRBJ2-3; 10 bases fit TRBD2. The V and J ends lost 2 bases and 3 bases, in that order; junction bases with no gene match: 9. The CDR3 totals 17 residues. CDR1 is SGHDT, CDR2 YYEEEE, per germline. CDR3 in amino acids: CASSFSRLTSGTDTQYF. The DNA of the CDR3 is TGTGCCAGCAGCTTCAGCCGCCTGACTAGCGGGACAGATACGCAGTATTTT.

The chain carries TRBV11-2 and TRBJ2-3; 8 nucleotides agree with TRBD1. The length of the CDR3 is 16 residues. With 4 bases clipped from V and 2 bases from J, the junction kept 8 bases outside the gene matches. Germline CDR1 reads SGHAT; CDR2 reads FQNNGV. CDR3 DNA: TGTGCCAGCAGCTCAGACCGGGACAGGTACACAGATACGCAGTATTTT. Protein: CASSSDRDRYTDTQYF.

This rearrangement joins TRBV28 to TRBJ1-1; no clear D gene. Trimming shortened V by 5 bases and J by 1 base, and 17 bases separated the two germline ends. The CDR3 runs to 16 residues. Germline V gene data show CDR1 as MDHEN and CDR2 as SYDVKM. The CDR3: CASSLYPPGKNTEAFF. For the CDR3, the DNA is TGTGCCAGCAGTCTCTACCCACCAGGAAAGAACACTGAAGCTTTCTTT.

This clone was observed a handful of times. The rearrangement uses TRBV27 and TRBJ2-7, with TRBD2 identical over 7 bases. This CDR3 has 13 amino acids. The germline V gene encodes CDR1 MNHEY and CDR2 SMNVEV (reference sequence). Losses at the gene ends were 7 bases for V and 5 bases for J; bases not matched to a gene: 8. CDR3 region: CASMRAGAHEQYF. The CDR3, as DNA: TGTGCCAGCATGCGGGCGGGAGCACACGAGCAGTACTTC.

V gene TRBV29-1 combines with J gene TRBJ2-2; maybe TRBD2 (5 bases). The CDR3 is made up of 12 amino acids. With 5 bases removed from V and 4 bases from J, the gap between germline ends came to 8 bases. The germline gives CDR1 SQVTM, CDR2 ANQGSEA. The CDR3 reads CSVFGVTGELFF. The CDR3 DNA is TGCAGCGTTTTCGGGGTCACCGGGGAGCTGTTTTTT.